This TCR beta chain was observed in a study of blood T cell repertoires in COVID-19. Study overall: Donors in the United States, Italy and Spain gave samples during acute or convalescent COVID-19. T cells, B-cell-depleted T cells, or PBMCs supplied cDNA or gDNA.

Trimming stripped 7 bases from V and 8 bases from J, with 17 bases between. Germline CDR1 MDHEN, CDR2 SYDVKM. The length of the CDR3 is 14 residues. Here immunoSEQ multiplex PCR was the method, and the copy in TCRdb shows in-frame clones only, minus some. The sample consists of 230,000 or so clones, roughly 76% of them appearing once. The Seattle patients joined while their infection was active and were tracked longitudinally afterward. This rearrangement joins TRBV28 to TRBJ1-4; D is possibly TRBD1 (5 bases). Material: peripheral blood. This TCR was recovered from a woman over 75 with COVID-19, enrolled during active disease. The DNA of the CDR3 is TGTGCCAGCACCTCCGGGGTCGGGGGGGAAAAACTGTTTTTT. Translated, it gives CASTSGVGGEKLFF.